Presented here are 20 T cell receptor beta chains from one specimen sequenced in a study of blood T cell repertoires in COVID-19. Clones were read by immunoSEQ multiplex PCR, and TCRdb kept only the in-frame ones, dropping some. The table shows about 150,000 clones, with about 85% occurring only once. The specimen was peripheral blood. The receptors come from a human donor with acute or convalescent COVID-19. The donor label of this sample is uncertain.

The chain has TRBV4-3 and TRBJ2-1; tentatively, D is TRBD2 (5 bases). Trimming removed 7 bases at V and 9 bases at J, with 22 bases between. The CDR3 length is 15 residues. Germline CDR1 is LGHNA and CDR2 is YSLEER. The CDR3 coding sequence is TGCGCCAGCAAGGTAGCCAGGACCTCTGCGGGTGAGCAGTTCTTC. Its translation: CASKVARTSAGEQFF.

J is TRBJ1-2 and V is TRBV6-5, with 7 positions matching TRBD1. The CDR3 has 15 amino acids. V dropped 0 bases and J dropped 4; count of bases not matched to a gene: 5. CDR1 and CDR2 from the germline V gene are MNHEY and SVGAGI. The CDR3 sequence: CASSYSITGVYGYTF. DNA for the CDR3: TGTGCCAGCAGTTACTCGATTACAGGGGTCTATGGCTACACCTTC.

The gene calls are TRBV6-5 and TRBJ1-1; 7 bases agree with TRBD1. Germline assignment: CDR1 MNHEY and CDR2 SVGAGI. The CDR3 has 13 amino acids. V dropped 5 bases and J dropped 7; count of bases not matched to a gene: 7. DNA for the CDR3: TGTGCCAGCAGTCTAAGGGGGCCGGGTGAAGCTTTCTTT. Amino acid sequence: CASSLRGPGEAFF.

In its sample, this clone was seen once. The chain combines TRBV28 with TRBJ1-6; 11 bases agree with TRBD1. The CDR3 is made up of 14 amino acids. Trimming took 7 bases from V and 7 from J; bases not matched to a gene: 3. Germline CDR1 MDHEN, CDR2 SYDVKM. The CDR3 sequence: CASKRDRGNSPLHF. The DNA for the CDR3 is TGTGCCAGCAAACGGGACAGGGGGAATTCACCCCTCCACTTT.

The chain combines TRBV7-2 with TRBJ1-2, with 8 bases fitting TRBD1. The germline gives CDR1 SGHTA, CDR2 FQGNSA. V gave up 1 base and J gave up 3 bases; unmatched junction bases: 7. CDR3 size: 16 residues. CDR3 residues: CASSLGTGMGDYGYTF. The CDR3 DNA reads TGTGCCAGCAGCTTAGGGACAGGGATGGGCGACTATGGCTACACCTTC. Using reference TRBV7-2 and TRBJ1-2 for the parts outside the CDR3, the full variable domain is GAGVSQSPSNKVTEKGKDVELRCDPISGHTALYWYRQSLGQGLEFLIYFQGNSAPDKSGLPSDRFSAERTGGSVSTLTIQRTQQEDSAVYLCASSLGTGMGDYGYTFGSGTRLTVV.

The sample holds one count of this clone. The chain links TRBV5-1 to TRBJ2-2; perhaps TRBD1 as D (6 bases). The V and J ends lost 1 base and 6 bases respectively, with 13 bases between them. The CDR3 runs to 15 residues. Germline V gives CDR1 SGHRS, CDR2 YFSETQ. The chain's CDR3 is CASSLMGQNAGELFF. As DNA, the CDR3 is TGCGCCAGCAGCTTGATGGGACAAAATGCCGGGGAGCTGTTTTTT. The full variable domain, rest sourced from reference TRBV5-1 and TRBJ2-2, is KAGVTQTPRYLIKTRGQQVTLSCSPISGHRSVSWYQQTPGQGLQFLFEYFSETQRNKGNFPGRFSGRQFSNSRSEMNVSTLELGDSALYLCASSLMGQNAGELFFGEGSRLTVL.

This clone appeared a single time. V usage is TRBV6-2 or TRBV6-3 and J usage is TRBJ1-5, with 7 bases aligning to TRBD1. J gave up 2 bases and V 0 bases, and 10 bases lay outside the gene matches. The length of the CDR3 is 18 residues. Germline V lookup: CDR1 MNHEY, CDR2 SVGEGT. The CDR3 region is CASSYSGQPGMGNQPQHF. CDR3 in DNA: TGTGCCAGCAGTTACTCGGGACAGCCGGGGATGGGCAATCAGCCCCAGCATTTT.

Only a few counts were recorded for this clone. This rearrangement joins TRBV4-3 to TRBJ2-6; D is perhaps TRBD2 (6 bases). Trimming removed 1 base at V and 0 bases at J, with 13 bases between. Germline CDR1 LGHNA, CDR2 YSLEER. There are 18 residues in the CDR3. The DNA of the CDR3 is TGCGCCAGCAGCCAAGTGGGGGAGGCGGACTCTGGGGCCAACGTCCTGACTTTC. Translating it yields CASSQVGEADSGANVLTF.

The rearrangement links TRBV19 to TRBJ2-5, with D perhaps matching TRBD2 (5 bases). CDR1 and CDR2 (germline): LNHDA, SQIVND (reference sequence). The CDR3 has 15 residues. V lost 3 bases, J lost 1 base, and 12 bases lay in between. The DNA for the CDR3 is TGTGCCAGTAGTATCCGGGCCGAGGGCCAAGAGACCCAGTACTTC. Residues: CASSIRAEGQETQYF. Complete variable domain (other parts from reference TRBV19 and TRBJ2-5): DGGITQSPKYLFRKEGQNVTLSCEQNLNHDAMYWYRQDPGQGLRLIYYSQIVNDFQKGDIAEGYSVSREKKESFPLTVTSAQKNPTAFYLCASSIRAEGQETQYFGPGTRLLVL.

This clone showed up just a few times. The chain combines TRBV21-1 with TRBJ1-5; the listed D gene, TRBD1, was not tested against the DNA. TRBV21-1 is a pseudogene locus. There are 15 residues in the CDR3. The CDR3: CASSKESSGFGPQHF. The CDR3 bases are TGTGCCAGCAGCAAAGAATCGTCAGGGTTCGGGCCCCAGCATTTT.

This clone has a handful of counts. The gene calls are TRBV27 and TRBJ2-5; D remains unclear. Germline loops: CDR1 MNHEY, CDR2 SMNVEV (reference sequence). The CDR3 runs 13 residues. V lost 7 bases, J lost 2 bases, and 11 bases lay in between. CDR3 in DNA: TGTGCCAGCACTCGGTCGCTTCAAGAGACCCAGTACTTC. Its protein is CASTRSLQETQYF.

This chain uses TRBV7-9 with TRBJ1-4; TRBD1 matches 10 bases. The ends lost 5 bases at V and 5 bases at J; junction bases unmatched: 5. This CDR3 spans 15 amino acids. Germline V CDR1 and CDR2: SEHNR, FQNEAQ (reference sequence). In DNA form, the CDR3 reads TGTGCCAGCAGCGCGTCGGGACAGGGGAATGAAAAACTGTTTTTT. This gives the protein CASSASGQGNEKLFF. Full variable domain (rest looked up from reference TRBV7-9 and TRBJ1-4): DTGVSQNPRHKITKRGQNVTFRCDPISEHNRLYWYRQTLGQGPEFLTYFQNEAQLEKSRLLSDRFSAERPKGSFSTLEIQRTEQGDSAMYLCASSASGQGNEKLFFGSGTQLSVL.

This chain joins TRBV18 and TRBJ2-7; 11 bases agree with TRBD2. This CDR3 is 15 amino acids long. The germline gives CDR1 KGHSH, CDR2 LQKENI. Trimming at V came to 5 bases and at J to 3 bases, leaving 6 bases not matched to a gene. The CDR3 reads CASSVLAGEYYEQYF. In DNA, the CDR3 is TGTGCCAGCTCAGTACTAGCGGGGGAATACTACGAGCAGTACTTC.

The V gene is TRBV29-1, the J gene TRBJ1-4, with 9 nucleotides matching TRBD1. Germline-derived CDR1 and CDR2 are SQVTM and ANQGSEA. With 5 bases clipped from V and 7 bases from J, the junction kept 8 bases outside the gene matches. The CDR3 runs to 14 residues. CDR3 in DNA: TGCAGCGTTACAGGGGGCATAGGTAGTGAAAAACTGTTTTTT. Its protein product is CSVTGGIGSEKLFF. Looking up the rest from reference TRBV29-1 and TRBJ1-4 gives the full variable domain: SAVISQKPSRDICQRGTSLTIQCQVDSQVTMMFWYRQQPGQSLTLIATANQGSEATYESGFVIDKFPISRPNLTFSTLTVSNMSPEDSSIYLCSVTGGIGSEKLFFGSGTQLSVL.

The chain employs TRBV10-3 and TRBJ1-6; no definite D call. V dropped 4 bases and J dropped 5 bases, with 9 bases sitting between them. The CDR3 sequence is 14 residues long. In germline, CDR1 is ENHRY, CDR2 SYGVKD. This chain's CDR3 is CAISAQRDNSPLHF. CDR3 DNA: TGTGCCATCAGTGCCCAGAGGGATAATTCACCCCTCCACTTT.

The rearrangement links TRBV7-3 to TRBJ1-6, with D unclear. The CDR3 covers 13 residues. Trimming pared 3 bases from V and 7 bases from J, leaving 7 bases between. Germline-derived CDR1 and CDR2 are SGHTA and FQGTGA. The CDR3 protein is CASSLTGNSPLHF. CDR3 nucleotides: TGTGCCAGCAGCTTGACGGGAAATTCACCCCTCCACTTT. Variable domain in full (rest from reference TRBV7-3 and TRBJ1-6): GAGVSQTPSNKVTEKGKYVELRCDPISGHTALYWYRQSLGQGPEFLIYFQGTGAADDSGLPNDRFFAVRPEGSVSTLKIQRTERGDSAVYLCASSLTGNSPLHFGNGTRLTVT.

The chain's CDR3 is CASSNSPGTKNIQYF. For the CDR3, the DNA is TGTGCCAGCAGCAATTCCCCAGGTACCAAAAACATTCAGTACTTC. V gene TRBV11-3 combines with J gene TRBJ2-4; D call uncertain. V was clipped by 5 bases and J by 2 bases, with 13 bases between them. This CDR3 has 15 residues. Germline values: CDR1 SGHNT, CDR2 YENEEA.

This rearrangement joins TRBV29-1 to TRBJ2-1; D is possibly TRBD2 (5 bases). Trimming cost V 4 bases and J 3 bases, with 10 bases left between them. Germline CDR1 SQVTM, CDR2 ANQGSEA. This CDR3 contains 13 residues. Written as DNA, the CDR3 is TGCAGCGTTGTTACGGGATACTACAATGAGCAGTTCTTC. Protein product: CSVVTGYYNEQFF.

The CDR3 protein is CATLAGQEGSEQFF. CDR3 nucleotide sequence: TGTGCCACCTTGGCGGGACAGGAGGGGAGTGAGCAGTTCTTC. J is TRBJ2-1 and V is TRBV24-1; 8 bases match TRBD1. CDR1 is KGHDR, CDR2 SFDVKD, per germline. The CDR3 sequence is 14 residues long. J was trimmed by 9 bases and V by 9 bases; bases with no gene match: 12.

The J gene is TRBJ2-1, the V gene TRBV5-3, with 11 bases lining up with TRBD1. TRBV5-3 is identified as an open reading frame with a role that is uncertain. V lost 2 bases to trimming and J lost 3 bases; unmatched junction nucleotides: 4. This CDR3 has 16 residues. CDR3 sequence reads: CARSLFGTGGYNEQFF. The CDR3 DNA follows: TGTGCCAGAAGCTTATTTGGGACAGGGGGCTACAATGAGCAGTTCTTC.